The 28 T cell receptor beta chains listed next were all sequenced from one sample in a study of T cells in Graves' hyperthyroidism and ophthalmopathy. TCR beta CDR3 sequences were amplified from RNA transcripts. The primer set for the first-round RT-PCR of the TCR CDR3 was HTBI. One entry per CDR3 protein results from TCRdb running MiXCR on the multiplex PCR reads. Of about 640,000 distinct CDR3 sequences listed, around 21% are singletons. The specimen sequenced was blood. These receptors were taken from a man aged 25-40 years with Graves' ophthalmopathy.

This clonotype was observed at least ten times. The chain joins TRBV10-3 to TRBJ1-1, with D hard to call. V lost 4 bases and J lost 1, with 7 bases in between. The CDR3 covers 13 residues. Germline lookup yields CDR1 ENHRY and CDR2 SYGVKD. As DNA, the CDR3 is TGTGCCATCAGTGGAGCCAAGAACACTGAAGCTTTCTTT. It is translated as CAISGAKNTEAFF.

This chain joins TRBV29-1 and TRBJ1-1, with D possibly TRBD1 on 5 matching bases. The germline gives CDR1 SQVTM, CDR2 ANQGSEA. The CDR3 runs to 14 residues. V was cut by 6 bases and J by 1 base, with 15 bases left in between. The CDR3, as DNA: TGCAGCGTGGCCCGGGACTCAAGGAACACTGAAGCTTTCTTT. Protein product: CSVARDSRNTEAFF. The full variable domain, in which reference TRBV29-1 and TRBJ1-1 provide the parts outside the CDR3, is SAVISQKPSRDICQRGTSLTIQCQVDSQVTMMFWYRQQPGQSLTLIATANQGSEATYESGFVIDKFPISRPNLTFSTLTVSNMSPEDSSIYLCSVARDSRNTEAFFGQGTRLTVV.

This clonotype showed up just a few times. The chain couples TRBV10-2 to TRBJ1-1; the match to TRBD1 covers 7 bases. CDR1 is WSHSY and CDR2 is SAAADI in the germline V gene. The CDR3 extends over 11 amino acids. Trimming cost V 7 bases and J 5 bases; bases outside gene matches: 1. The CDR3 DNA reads TGCGCCAGCAACAGGGGAACTGAAGCTTTCTTT. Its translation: CASNRGTEAFF.

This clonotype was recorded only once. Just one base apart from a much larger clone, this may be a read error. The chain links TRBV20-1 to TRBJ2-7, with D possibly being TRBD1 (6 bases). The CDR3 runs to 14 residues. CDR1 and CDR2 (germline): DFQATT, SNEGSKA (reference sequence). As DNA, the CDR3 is TGCAGTGCTAGTAGGCCAGGGGCCATCGACGAGCGGTACTTC. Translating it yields CSASRPGAIDERYF.

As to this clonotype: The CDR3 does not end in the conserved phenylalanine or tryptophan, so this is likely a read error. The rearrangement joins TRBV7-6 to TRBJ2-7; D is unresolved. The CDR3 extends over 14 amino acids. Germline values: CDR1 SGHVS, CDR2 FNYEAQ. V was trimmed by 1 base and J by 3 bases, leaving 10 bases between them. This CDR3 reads CASSLGTKGYEQYL. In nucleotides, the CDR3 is TGTGCCAGCAGCTTAGGGACCAAGGGCTACGAGCAGTACCTC.

In DNA form, the CDR3 reads TGTGCCAGCAGCCAGCTTAATTGGGACGGCACAGATACGCAGTATTTT. Protein product: CASSQLNWDGTDTQYF. The chain employs TRBV11-2 and TRBJ2-3, with D possibly called TRBD1 or TRBD2 (5 bases each). This CDR3 is 16 amino acids long. V shed 5 bases and J shed 1 base, with 16 bases lying between them. Germline V gene lookup returns CDR1 SGHAT and CDR2 FQNNGV.

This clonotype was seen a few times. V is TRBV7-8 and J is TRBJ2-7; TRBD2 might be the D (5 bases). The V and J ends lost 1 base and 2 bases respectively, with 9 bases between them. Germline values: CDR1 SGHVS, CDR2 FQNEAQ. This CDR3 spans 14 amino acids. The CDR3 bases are TGTGCCAGCAGCTTAGGAGCGGCAGCCTACGAGCAGTACTTC. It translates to CASSLGAAAYEQYF.

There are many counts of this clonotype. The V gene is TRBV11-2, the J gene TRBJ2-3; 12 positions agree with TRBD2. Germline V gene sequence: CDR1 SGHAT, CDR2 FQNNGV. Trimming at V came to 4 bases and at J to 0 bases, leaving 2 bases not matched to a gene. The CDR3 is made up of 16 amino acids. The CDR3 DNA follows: TGTGCCAGCAGCTCGACTAGCGGGGGAAGCACAGATACGCAGTATTTT. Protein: CASSSTSGGSTDTQYF.

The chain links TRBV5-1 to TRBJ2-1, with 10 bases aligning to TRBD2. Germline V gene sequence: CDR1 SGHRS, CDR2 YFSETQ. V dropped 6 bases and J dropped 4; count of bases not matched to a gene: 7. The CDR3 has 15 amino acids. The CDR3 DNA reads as TGCGCCAGCACAATAGCGGGAGGAACTTACAATGAGCAGTTCTTC. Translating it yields CASTIAGGTYNEQFF.

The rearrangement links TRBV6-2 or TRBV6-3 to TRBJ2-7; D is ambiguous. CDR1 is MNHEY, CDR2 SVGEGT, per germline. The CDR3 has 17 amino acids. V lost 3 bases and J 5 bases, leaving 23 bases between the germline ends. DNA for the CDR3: TGTGCCAGCAGTTATGTTTCTGTTGGCCCCAACCCTGACGAGCAGTACTTC. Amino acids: CASSYVSVGPNPDEQYF.

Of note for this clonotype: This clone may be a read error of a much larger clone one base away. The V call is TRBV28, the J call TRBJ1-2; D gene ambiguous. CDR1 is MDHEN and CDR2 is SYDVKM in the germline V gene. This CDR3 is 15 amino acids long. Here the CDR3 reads CASGTITVRSHGYAF. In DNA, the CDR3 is TGTGCCAGCGGAACGATCACTGTTAGGTCGCACGGCTACGCCTTC.

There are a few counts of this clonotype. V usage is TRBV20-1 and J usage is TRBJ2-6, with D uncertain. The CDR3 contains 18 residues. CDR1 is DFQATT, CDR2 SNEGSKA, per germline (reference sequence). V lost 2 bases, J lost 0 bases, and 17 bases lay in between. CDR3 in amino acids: CSARNAGRTYSGANVLTF. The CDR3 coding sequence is TGCAGTGCTAGAAATGCTGGCAGGACCTACTCTGGGGCCAACGTCCTGACTTTC.

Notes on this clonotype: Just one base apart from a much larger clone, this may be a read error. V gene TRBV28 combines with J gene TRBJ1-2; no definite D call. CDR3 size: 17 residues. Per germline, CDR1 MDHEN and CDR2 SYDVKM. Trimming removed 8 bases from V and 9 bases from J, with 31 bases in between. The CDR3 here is CASGIEGRLYRPNSYTF. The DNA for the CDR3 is TGTGCCAGCGGCATCGAGGGCAGACTATACCGTCCGAACAGCTACACCTTC.

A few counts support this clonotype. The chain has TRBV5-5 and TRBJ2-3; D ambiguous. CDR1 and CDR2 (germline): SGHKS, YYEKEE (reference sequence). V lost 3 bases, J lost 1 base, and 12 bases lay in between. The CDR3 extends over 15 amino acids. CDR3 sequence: CASSWEARGTDTQYF. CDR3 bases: TGTGCCAGCAGCTGGGAAGCGCGAGGCACAGATACGCAGTATTTT.

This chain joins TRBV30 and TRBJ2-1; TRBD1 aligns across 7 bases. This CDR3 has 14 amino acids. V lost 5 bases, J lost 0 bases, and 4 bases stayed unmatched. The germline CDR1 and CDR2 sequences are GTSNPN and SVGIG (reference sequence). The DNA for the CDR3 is TGTGCCTGGGAACAGGGGAGCTCCTACAATGAGCAGTTCTTC. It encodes CAWEQGSSYNEQFF.

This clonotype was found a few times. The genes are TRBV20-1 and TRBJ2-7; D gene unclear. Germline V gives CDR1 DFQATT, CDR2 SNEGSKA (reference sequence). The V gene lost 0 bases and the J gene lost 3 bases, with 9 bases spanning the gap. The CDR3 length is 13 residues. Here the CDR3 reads CSARDRLGYEQYF. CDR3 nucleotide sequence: TGCAGTGCTAGAGATCGGCTTGGCTACGAGCAGTACTTC.

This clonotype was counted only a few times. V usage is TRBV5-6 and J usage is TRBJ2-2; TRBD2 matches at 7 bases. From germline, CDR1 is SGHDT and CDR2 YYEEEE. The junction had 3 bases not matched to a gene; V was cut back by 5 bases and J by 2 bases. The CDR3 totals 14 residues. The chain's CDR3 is CASRWGGNTGELFF. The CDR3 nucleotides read TGTGCCAGCAGGTGGGGGGGAAACACCGGGGAGCTGTTTTTT.

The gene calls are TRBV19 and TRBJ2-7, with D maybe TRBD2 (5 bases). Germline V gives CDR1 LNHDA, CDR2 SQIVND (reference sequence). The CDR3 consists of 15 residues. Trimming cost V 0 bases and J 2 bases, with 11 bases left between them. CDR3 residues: CASSIESGPTYEQYF. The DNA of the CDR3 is TGTGCCAGTAGTATAGAAAGCGGCCCGACCTACGAGCAGTACTTC.

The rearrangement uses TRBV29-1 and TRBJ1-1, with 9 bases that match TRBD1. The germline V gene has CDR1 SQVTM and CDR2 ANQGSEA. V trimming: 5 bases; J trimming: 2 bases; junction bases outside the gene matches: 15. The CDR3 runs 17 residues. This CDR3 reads CSVPSRDRERSNTEAFF. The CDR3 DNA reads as TGCAGCGTTCCCTCCCGGGACAGGGAAAGATCCAACACTGAAGCTTTCTTT.

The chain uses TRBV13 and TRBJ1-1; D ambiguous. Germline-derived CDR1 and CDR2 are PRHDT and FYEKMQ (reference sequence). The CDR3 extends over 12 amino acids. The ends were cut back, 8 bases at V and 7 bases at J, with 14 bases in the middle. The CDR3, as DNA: TGTGCCAGCTCAGAGGGAGGCGGTGAAGCTTTCTTT. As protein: CASSEGGGEAFF.

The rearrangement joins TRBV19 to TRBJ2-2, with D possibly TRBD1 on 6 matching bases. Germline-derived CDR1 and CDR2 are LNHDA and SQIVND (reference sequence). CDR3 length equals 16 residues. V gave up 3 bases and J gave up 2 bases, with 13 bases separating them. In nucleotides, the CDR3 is TGTGCCAGTAGTATTAGAGGCAGGGGAAACACCGGGGAGCTGTTTTTT. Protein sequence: CASSIRGRGNTGELFF.

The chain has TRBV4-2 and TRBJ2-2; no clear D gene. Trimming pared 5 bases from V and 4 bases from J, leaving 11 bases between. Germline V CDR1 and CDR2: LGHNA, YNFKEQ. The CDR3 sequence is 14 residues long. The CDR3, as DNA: TGTGCCAGCAGCTCTTTAGTTTCCACCGGGGAGCTGTTTTTT. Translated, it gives CASSSLVSTGELFF.

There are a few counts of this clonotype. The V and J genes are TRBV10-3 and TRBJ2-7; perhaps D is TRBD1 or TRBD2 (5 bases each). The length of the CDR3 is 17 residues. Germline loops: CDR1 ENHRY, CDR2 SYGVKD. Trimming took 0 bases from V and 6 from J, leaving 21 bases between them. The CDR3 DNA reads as TGTGCCATCAGTGAGTCGGTTTCCGGGACCGCTTTCGGCGAGCAGTACTTC. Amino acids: CAISESVSGTAFGEQYF.

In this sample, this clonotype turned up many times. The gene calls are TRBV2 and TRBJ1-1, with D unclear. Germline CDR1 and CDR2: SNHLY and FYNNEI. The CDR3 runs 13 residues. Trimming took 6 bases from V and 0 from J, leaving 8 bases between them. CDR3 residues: CASRQDVNTEAFF. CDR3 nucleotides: TGTGCCAGCAGGCAGGACGTGAACACTGAAGCTTTCTTT.

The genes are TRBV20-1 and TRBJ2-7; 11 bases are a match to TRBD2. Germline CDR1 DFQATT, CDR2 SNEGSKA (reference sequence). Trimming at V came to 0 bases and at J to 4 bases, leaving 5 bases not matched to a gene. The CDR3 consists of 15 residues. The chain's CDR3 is CSARDLTSGIYEQYF. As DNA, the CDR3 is TGCAGTGCTAGAGATCTGACTAGCGGGATTTACGAGCAGTACTTC.

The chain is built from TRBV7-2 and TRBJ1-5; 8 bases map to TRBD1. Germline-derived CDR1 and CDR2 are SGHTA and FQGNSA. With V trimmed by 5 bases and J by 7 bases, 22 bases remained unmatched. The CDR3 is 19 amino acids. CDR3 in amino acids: CASSPEFSWDRKSWQPQHF. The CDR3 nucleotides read TGTGCCAGCAGCCCAGAATTCTCCTGGGACAGGAAAAGTTGGCAGCCCCAGCATTTT.

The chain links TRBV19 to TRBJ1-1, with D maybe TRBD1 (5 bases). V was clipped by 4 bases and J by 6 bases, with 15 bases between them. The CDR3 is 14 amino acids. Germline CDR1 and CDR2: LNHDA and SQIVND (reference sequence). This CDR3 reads CASSTVTGGSEAFF. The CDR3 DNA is TGTGCCAGTAGTACAGTAACAGGCGGTTCTGAAGCTTTCTTT. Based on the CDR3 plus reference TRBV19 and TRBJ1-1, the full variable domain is DGGITQSPKYLFRKEGQNVTLSCEQNLNHDAMYWYRQDPGQGLRLIYYSQIVNDFQKGDIAEGYSVSREKKESFPLTVTSAQKNPTAFYLCASSTVTGGSEAFFGQGTRLTVV.

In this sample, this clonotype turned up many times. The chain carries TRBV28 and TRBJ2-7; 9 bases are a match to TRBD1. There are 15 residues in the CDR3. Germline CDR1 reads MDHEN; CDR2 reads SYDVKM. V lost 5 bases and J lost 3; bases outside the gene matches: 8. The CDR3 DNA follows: TGTGCCAGCAGTGAACACCGGGACAGGGACTACGAGCAGTACTTC. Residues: CASSEHRDRDYEQYF.